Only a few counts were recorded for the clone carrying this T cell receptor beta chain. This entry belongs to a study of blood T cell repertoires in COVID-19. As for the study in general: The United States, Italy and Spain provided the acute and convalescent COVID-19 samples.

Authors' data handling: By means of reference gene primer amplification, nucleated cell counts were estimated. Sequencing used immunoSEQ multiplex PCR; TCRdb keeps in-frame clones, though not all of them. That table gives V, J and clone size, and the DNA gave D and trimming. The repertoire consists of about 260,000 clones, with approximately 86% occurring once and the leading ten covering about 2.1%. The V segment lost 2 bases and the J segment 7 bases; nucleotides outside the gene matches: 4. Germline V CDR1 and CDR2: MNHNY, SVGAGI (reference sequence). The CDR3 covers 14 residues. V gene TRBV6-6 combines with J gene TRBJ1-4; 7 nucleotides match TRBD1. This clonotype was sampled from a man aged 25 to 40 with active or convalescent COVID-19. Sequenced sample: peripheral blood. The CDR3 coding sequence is TGTGCCAGCAGTTACCCAGGGGGTAGTGAAAAACTGTTTTTT. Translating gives CASSYPGGSEKLFF.